Following are 29 T cell receptor beta chains from one sample sequenced in a study of regulatory T cells in long-lasting Graves disease. Library construction for TCR beta used iRepertoire HTBI primers and Arm-PCR of CDR3 regions. TCRdb fed the multiplex PCR reads into MiXCR, producing one record per CDR3 protein. The sample consists of 250,000 to 300,000 distinct CDR3 sequences, roughly 21% of them appearing once. Stated time point: persistent/refractory GD, antithyroid drugs over 5 years with positive TRAb. PBMCs were the source of the RNA used for TCR sequencing. Here the sequenced sample was peripheral blood mononuclear cells (PBMCs), taken when the disease was refractory, from a patient treated with antithyroid drugs. The receptor source for this set is a female donor with Graves disease.

This clonotype was recorded many times. This rearrangement joins TRBV20-1 to TRBJ1-1; 7 bases map to TRBD1. The V segment lost 7 bases and the J segment 5 bases; nucleotides outside the gene matches: 10. Germline CDR1 DFQATT, CDR2 SNEGSKA (reference sequence). The CDR3 is 13 amino acids. The CDR3 DNA reads as TGCAGTGTCACGGGACAGCTGGGGACTGAAGCTTTCTTT. Residues: CSVTGQLGTEAFF.

Ten or more counts support this clonotype. V usage is TRBV29-1 and J usage is TRBJ1-2, with D maybe TRBD1 (5 bases). Germline CDR1 SQVTM, CDR2 ANQGSEA. The CDR3 loop spans 12 amino acids. The V gene lost 4 bases and the J gene lost 4 bases, with 10 bases spanning the gap. In DNA, the CDR3 is TGCAGCGTTGTCGAGGGGTCCTATGGCTACACCTTC. Its protein product is CSVVEGSYGYTF.

This clonotype has only a few counts. The chain combines TRBV29-1 with TRBJ2-6, with 7 bases fitting TRBD1. The germline V gene has CDR1 SQVTM and CDR2 ANQGSEA. The CDR3 has 18 residues. Losses at the gene ends were 0 bases for V and 0 bases for J; bases not matched to a gene: 8. The CDR3 reads CSVEDLGQLPSGANVLTF. The CDR3 DNA follows: TGCAGCGTTGAAGATCTGGGACAGTTACCCTCTGGGGCCAACGTCCTGACTTTC.

As to this clonotype: The junction shows a germline mismatch at one end, possibly a read error. The rearrangement uses TRBV28 and TRBJ2-4; unclear D gene. This CDR3 is 16 amino acids long. Germline CDR1 is MDHEN and CDR2 is SYDVKM. Here the CDR3 reads CASSFDLTRVINIQHF. The CDR3 DNA sequence: TGTGCCAGCAGTTTTGATCTGACTCGGGTAATTAACATTCAGCACTTC.

The chain is built from TRBV5-1 and TRBJ2-2; TRBD2 is a possible D gene (6 bases). The CDR3 covers 16 residues. V was shortened by 0 bases and J by 3 bases, with 12 bases between the two germline ends. Germline assignment: CDR1 SGHRS and CDR2 YFSETQ. CDR3 DNA: TGCGCCAGCAGCTTGGGGGCTAGCGATTACACCGGGGAGCTGTTTTTT. Its translation is CASSLGASDYTGELFF.

This clonotype was observed many times. The chain joins TRBV7-2 to TRBJ2-7; tentative D call: TRBD2 (5 bases). Germline CDR1 and CDR2: SGHTA and FQGNSA. This CDR3 is 14 amino acids long. The V end was cut by 2 bases, the J end by 7 bases, with 15 bases between. In nucleotides, the CDR3 is TGTGCCAGCAGCTTAAAGGCGGGTCCGGGGGAGCAGTACTTC. The encoded protein is CASSLKAGPGEQYF.

In this sample, this clonotype turned up a few times. The V gene is TRBV10-3, the J gene TRBJ2-2; D may be TRBD1 (6 bases). From germline, CDR1 is ENHRY and CDR2 SYGVKD. This CDR3 has 15 amino acids. V lost 5 bases to trimming and J lost 1 base, with 11 bases between them. CDR3 amino acids: CAISSGQQNTGELFF. In nucleotides, the CDR3 is TGTGCCATCAGTAGTGGACAGCAGAACACCGGGGAGCTGTTTTTT.

This clonotype was seen only a few times. The gene calls are TRBV20-1 and TRBJ2-5; 7 nucleotides line up with TRBD2. Germline CDR1 is DFQATT and CDR2 is SNEGSKA (reference sequence). The trim removed 4 bases at V and 0 bases at J, leaving 5 bases unmatched. The CDR3 is 14 amino acids. The CDR3 DNA follows: TGCAGTGCTATAAGCGGGAATAACCAAGAGACCCAGTACTTC. It encodes CSAISGNNQETQYF.

As regards this clonotype: A much bigger clone sits one base away, suggesting this may be a read error. The chain joins TRBV12-3 or TRBV12-4 to TRBJ1-2; D is undetermined. The CDR3 is made up of 12 amino acids. The CDR3 is CASSFLDYDYTF. In nucleotides, the CDR3 is TGTGCCAGCAGTTTTCTGGATTATGACTACACCTTC.

The chain uses TRBV9 and TRBJ2-3; D is possibly TRBD2 (6 bases). CDR1 is SGDLS, CDR2 YYNGEE, per germline. CDR3 length equals 14 residues. V lost 3 bases and J 4 bases, leaving 12 bases between the germline ends. The CDR3 spells CASSGLVWADTQYF. The CDR3, as DNA: TGTGCCAGCAGCGGACTAGTGTGGGCAGATACGCAGTATTTT. Full variable domain (outside the CDR3, taken from reference TRBV9 and TRBJ2-3): DSGVTQTPKHLITATGQRVTLRCSPRSGDLSVYWYQQSLDQGLQFLIQYYNGEERAKGNILERFSAQQFPDLHSELNLSSLELGDSALYFCASSGLVWADTQYFGPGTRLTVL.

At least ten counts were recorded for this clonotype. CDR3: CASSEVRNQPQHF. CDR3 sequence (DNA): TGTGCCAGCAGTGAAGTGCGGAATCAGCCCCAGCATTTT. This chain connects TRBV2 to TRBJ1-5; D is uncertain. The CDR3 is made up of 13 amino acids. The V end was cut by 1 base, the J end by 4 bases, with 5 bases between. Germline V gene lookup returns CDR1 SNHLY and CDR2 FYNNEI.

This clonotype has more than one count but fewer than ten. V gene TRBV28 combines with J gene TRBJ2-7; the D gene is possibly TRBD2 (7 bases). V was clipped by 7 bases and J by 6 bases, with 19 bases between them. This CDR3 has 14 amino acids. Per the germline V gene, CDR1 is MDHEN and CDR2 is SYDVKM. The DNA for the CDR3 is TGTGCCAGCACTCAAAGATCGGGGGGCGGCGAGCAGTACTTC. It encodes CASTQRSGGGEQYF.

This clonotype was found a few times. In nucleotides, the CDR3 is TGTGCCAGCAGCTTAGTCGGGGGAGGCTACACCTTC. Translating it yields CASSLVGGGYTF. V is TRBV7-6 and J is TRBJ1-2, with a possible D match to TRBD1 (5 bases). The CDR3 loop spans 12 amino acids. V gave up 1 base and J gave up 8 bases, with 8 bases separating them. The germline V gene has CDR1 SGHVS and CDR2 FNYEAQ.

Comments on this clonotype: A much more abundant neighbour one base away suggests this may be a read error. The V gene is TRBV7-9, the J gene TRBJ1-5, with D unresolved. The CDR3 has 15 amino acids. Germline V gene lookup returns CDR1 SEHNR and CDR2 FQNEAQ (reference sequence). The CDR3 nucleotides read TGTGCCAGCAGCCCCCTGGCGGATAGCAATCAGTCCCAGCATTTT. Amino acids: CASSPLADSNQSQHF.

This clonotype turned up a few times. The germline gene is not matched at one end of the junction; a read error may be the cause. The CDR3 DNA follows: TGCGCCAGCAGCCTAACGCTAGCTGCCTACGAGCGGTACTTC. Protein product: CASSLTLAAYERYF. The chain is built from TRBV4-3 and TRBJ2-7, with a possible D match to TRBD2 (5 bases). Germline lookup yields CDR1 LGHNA and CDR2 YSLEER. This CDR3 is 14 amino acids long.

The genes are TRBV28 and TRBJ2-1; TRBD2 is a possible D gene (7 bases). V shed 10 bases and J shed 10 bases, with 20 bases lying between them. The CDR3 extends over 13 amino acids. Looked up from germline, CDR1 is MDHEN and CDR2 is SYDVKM. CDR3 DNA: TGTGCCACCAACCCAAGGGGGGGCCCGGAGCAGTTCTTC. Protein: CATNPRGGPEQFF.

This clonotype was observed many times. The chain has TRBV11-2 and TRBJ2-5; D uncertain. V was cut by 1 base and J by 3 bases, with 9 bases left in between. The CDR3 consists of 14 residues. Germline assignment: CDR1 SGHAT and CDR2 FQNNGV. The CDR3 sequence: CASSLVGRKETQYF. The CDR3, as DNA: TGTGCCAGCAGCTTAGTCGGGCGAAAAGAGACCCAGTACTTC.

This clonotype was seen at least ten times. The V gene is TRBV28, the J gene TRBJ2-7; unclear D gene. Germline V lookup: CDR1 MDHEN, CDR2 SYDVKM. V lost 3 bases to trimming and J lost 2 bases, with 8 bases between them. CDR3 length: 13 amino acids. The CDR3, as DNA: TGTGCCAGCAGTTTCCCCGGACCCTACGAGCAGTACTTC. Its translation is CASSFPGPYEQYF. Complete variable domain (other parts from reference TRBV28 and TRBJ2-7): DVKVTQSSRYLVKRTGEKVFLECVQDMDHENMFWYRQDPGLGLRLIYFSYDVKMKEKGDIPEGYSVSREKKERFSLILESASTNQTSMYLCASSFPGPYEQYFGPGTRLTVT.

Ten or more counts support this clonotype. The chain carries TRBV2 and TRBJ2-5; 8 bases match TRBD2. The CDR3 loop spans 16 amino acids. Trimming removed 3 bases from V and 3 bases from J; junction bases left unmatched: 9. The V gene's germline CDR1 is SNHLY and CDR2 FYNNEI. DNA for the CDR3: TGTGCCAGCAGTGACGCCAACGGGACTAGAGAAGAGACCCAGTACTTC. The encoded protein is CASSDANGTREETQYF. Together with reference TRBV2 and TRBJ2-5, the CDR3 gives the full variable domain: EPEVTQTPSHQVTQMGQEVILRCVPISNHLYFYWYRQILGQKVEFLVSFYNNEISEKSEIFDDQFSVERPDGSNFTLKIRSTKLEDSAMYFCASSDANGTREETQYFGPGTRLLVL.

This clonotype has more than one count but fewer than ten. The chain carries TRBV12-3 or TRBV12-4 and TRBJ1-2; D is unresolved. Between the trimmed V and J ends, which lost 6 bases and 6 bases, there was a span of 14 bases. This CDR3 has 13 residues. CDR3 coding DNA: TGTGCCAGCAGACCCCGGGGTGCCGATGGCTACACCTTC. Protein product: CASRPRGADGYTF.

This clonotype showed up just once. A much larger clone lies one base from this, so it may be a read error. The V and J genes are TRBV12-3 or TRBV12-4 and TRBJ2-7; D is perhaps TRBD1 (6 bases). The CDR3 is made up of 13 amino acids. CDR3 loop: CASSLPQGNERYF. In DNA, the CDR3 is TGTGCCAGCAGTTTACCACAGGGTAACGAGCGGTACTTC.

This clonotype came up many times. The chain recombines TRBV6-1 with TRBJ2-7; TRBD1 aligns across 8 bases. CDR1 MNHNS and CDR2 SASEGT come from the germline V gene. With V trimmed by 6 bases and J by 4 bases, 5 bases remained unmatched. The CDR3 contains 13 residues. CDR3 coding DNA: TGTGCCAGCAGCCCTTGGACAGGGTACGAGCAGTACTTC. Residues: CASSPWTGYEQYF.

Many counts were recorded for this clonotype. CDR3 sequence: CASSYHTNTGELFF. The CDR3 region has the DNA TGTGCCAGCAGTTACCACACCAACACCGGGGAGCTGTTTTTT. The V call is TRBV6-2 or TRBV6-3, the J call TRBJ2-2; the D is unclear. Germline V CDR1 and CDR2: MNHEY, SVGEGT. V dropped 2 bases and J dropped 2 bases, with 6 bases sitting between them. The CDR3 runs 14 residues.

This chain uses TRBV12-3 or TRBV12-4 with TRBJ2-1; D remains ambiguous. The CDR3 sequence is 12 residues long. The ends were cut back, 8 bases at V and 5 bases at J, with 10 bases in the middle. CDR3 in DNA: TGTGCCAGCGGCTCCTGGGACAATGAGCAGTTCTTC. It translates to CASGSWDNEQFF.

The chain combines TRBV7-9 with TRBJ2-5, with D possibly matching TRBD2 (6 bases). The J call may be incorrect, as the DNA end agrees better with TRBJ2-1. Germline CDR1 is SEHNR and CDR2 is FQNEAQ (reference sequence). The CDR3 is 14 amino acids. CDR3 amino acids: CASSSRDLYNEQFF. CDR3 bases: TGTGCCAGCAGCTCCCGGGACTTATACAATGAGCAGTTCTTC.

This clonotype was observed many times. V is TRBV7-9 and J is TRBJ2-7, with 8 bases identical to TRBD2. CDR3 length: 13 residues. The J segment lost 2 bases and the V segment lost 8 bases, leaving 5 bases of the junction unmatched. The germline gives CDR1 SEHNR, CDR2 FQNEAQ (reference sequence). Here the CDR3 reads CASATSETYEQYF. CDR3 DNA: TGTGCCAGCGCGACTAGCGAGACCTACGAGCAGTACTTC. Variable domain in full (rest from reference TRBV7-9 and TRBJ2-7): DTGVSQNPRHKITKRGQNVTFRCDPISEHNRLYWYRQTLGQGPEFLTYFQNEAQLEKSRLLSDRFSAERPKGSFSTLEIQRTEQGDSAMYLCASATSETYEQYFGPGTRLTVT.

This clonotype occurred many times. The chain uses TRBV30 and TRBJ1-4; 8 bases fit TRBD1. V dropped 2 bases and J dropped 8; count of bases not matched to a gene: 4. Per germline, CDR1 GTSNPN and CDR2 SVGIG (reference sequence). This CDR3 region has 13 residues. The CDR3 region has the DNA TGTGCCTGGAGTCTGACAGGGGAAGAAAAACTGTTTTTT. Protein product: CAWSLTGEEKLFF. The whole variable domain, remainder taken from reference TRBV30 and TRBJ1-4, is SQTIHQWPATLVQPVGSPLSLECTVEGTSNPNLYWYRQAAGRGLQLLFYSVGIGQISSEVPQNLSASRPQDRQFILSSKKLLLSDSGFYLCAWSLTGEEKLFFGSGTQLSVL.

This clonotype was counted many times. The V call is TRBV6-1, the J call TRBJ2-2; no reliable D call. Germline V lookup: CDR1 MNHNS, CDR2 SASEGT. The V end was cut by 7 bases, the J end by 0 bases, with 12 bases between. The CDR3 totals 15 residues. CDR3 protein: CASIAPAANTGELFF. The CDR3 DNA sequence: TGTGCCAGCATTGCCCCTGCAGCGAACACCGGGGAGCTGTTTTTT.

This clonotype was seen more than once but under ten times. V usage is TRBV12-3 or TRBV12-4 and J usage is TRBJ2-7; 8 bases line up with TRBD2. This CDR3 spans 15 amino acids. The ends lost 3 bases at V and 1 base at J; junction bases unmatched: 5. The chain's CDR3 is CASSFWRGVSYEQYF. In DNA form, the CDR3 reads TGTGCCAGCAGTTTCTGGCGGGGGGTATCCTACGAGCAGTACTTC.